The clone carrying this T cell receptor (beta chain) occurred many times. The record originates from a study of human T cells and chemical hapten exposure. CDR1 is SGHRS, CDR2 YFSETQ, per germline. The CDR3 is 15 amino acids. V was cut by 1 base and J by 6 bases, with 16 bases left in between. Sample time point: patch test 1, 2 weeks after DPC sensitization. Treatment reported: therapeutic diphenylcyclopropenone sensitization with weekly scalp DPC. Each cDNA molecule in the library carried unique molecular identifiers. TCRdb recomputed calls from the RACE reads with MiXCR, one row per CDR3 protein. The sample contains 370,000 or so distinct CDR3 sequences, nearly 5% of which appear only once.

The sequence derives from a woman aged 45 to 65 with alopecia areata. Some clones in this sample may be carry-over from other donors' samples. This specimen consisted of whole blood, obtained in connection with sensitization to the hapten diphenylcyclopropenone (DPC). The chain has TRBV5-1 and TRBJ1-2; D is unclear. CDR3 in amino acids: CASSLSPGLEDGYTF. CDR3 nucleotides: TGCGCCAGCAGCTTGTCGCCAGGATTGGAGGATGGCTACACCTTC.